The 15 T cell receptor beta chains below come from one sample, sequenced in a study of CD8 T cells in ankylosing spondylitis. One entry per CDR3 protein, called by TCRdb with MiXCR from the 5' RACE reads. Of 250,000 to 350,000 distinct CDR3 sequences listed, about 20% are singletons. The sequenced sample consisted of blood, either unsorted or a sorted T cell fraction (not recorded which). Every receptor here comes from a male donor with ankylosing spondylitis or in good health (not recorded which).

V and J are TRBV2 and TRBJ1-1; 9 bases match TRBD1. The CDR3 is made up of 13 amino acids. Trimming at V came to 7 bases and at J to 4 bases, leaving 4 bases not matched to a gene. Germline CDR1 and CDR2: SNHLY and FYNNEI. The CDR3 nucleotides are TGTGCCAGCAAAGAGACAGGGGGCACTGAAGCTTTCTTT. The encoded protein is CASKETGGTEAFF.

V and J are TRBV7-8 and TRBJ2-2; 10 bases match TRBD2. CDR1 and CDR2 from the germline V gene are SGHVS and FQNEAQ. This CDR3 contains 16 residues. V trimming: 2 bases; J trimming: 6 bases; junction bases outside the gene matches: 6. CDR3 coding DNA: TGTGCCAGCAGCTTATATTCTAGCGGGGGTGCCGGGGAGCTGTTTTTT. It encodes CASSLYSSGGAGELFF.

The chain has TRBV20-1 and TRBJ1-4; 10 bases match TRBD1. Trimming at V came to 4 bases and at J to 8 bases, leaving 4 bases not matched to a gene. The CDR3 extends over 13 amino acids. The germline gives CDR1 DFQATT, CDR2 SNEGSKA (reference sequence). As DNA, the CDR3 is TGCAGTGCTACGGCGGACAGGGGGGAAAAACTGTTTTTT. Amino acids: CSATADRGEKLFF.

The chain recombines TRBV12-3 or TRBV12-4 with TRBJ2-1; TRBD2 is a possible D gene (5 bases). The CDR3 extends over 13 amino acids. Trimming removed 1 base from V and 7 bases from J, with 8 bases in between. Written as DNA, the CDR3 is TGTGCCAGCAGTTTAGGACCGGGAAATGAGCAGTTCTTC. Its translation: CASSLGPGNEQFF.

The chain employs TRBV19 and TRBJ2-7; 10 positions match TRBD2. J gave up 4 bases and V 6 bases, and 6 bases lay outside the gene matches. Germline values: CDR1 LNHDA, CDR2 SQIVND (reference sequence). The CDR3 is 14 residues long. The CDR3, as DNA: TGTGCCAGTAGCCCTAGCGGGAGCGGATACGAGCAGTACGTC. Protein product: CASSPSGSGYEQYV.

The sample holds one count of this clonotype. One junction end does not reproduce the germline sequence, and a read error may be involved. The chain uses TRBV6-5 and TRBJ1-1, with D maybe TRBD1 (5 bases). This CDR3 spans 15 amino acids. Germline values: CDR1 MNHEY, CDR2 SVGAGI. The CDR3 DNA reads TGTGCCAGCAGTTACTCAGGGACCATGAACATTGAAGCTTTCTTT. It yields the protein CASSYSGTMNIEAFF.

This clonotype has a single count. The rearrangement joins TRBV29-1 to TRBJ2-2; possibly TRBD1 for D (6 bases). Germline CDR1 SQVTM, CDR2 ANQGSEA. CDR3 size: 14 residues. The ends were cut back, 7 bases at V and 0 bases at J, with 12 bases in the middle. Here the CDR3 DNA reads TGCAGCGCCGGACAGTCTTCGAACACCGGGGAGCTGTTTTTT. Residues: CSAGQSSNTGELFF.

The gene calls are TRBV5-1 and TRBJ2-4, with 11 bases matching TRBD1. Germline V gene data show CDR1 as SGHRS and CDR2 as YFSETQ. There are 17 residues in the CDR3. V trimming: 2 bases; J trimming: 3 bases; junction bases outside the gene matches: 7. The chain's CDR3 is CASSFTDRGLGKNIQYF. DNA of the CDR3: TGCGCCAGCAGCTTTACGGACAGGGGGCTCGGCAAAAACATTCAGTACTTC. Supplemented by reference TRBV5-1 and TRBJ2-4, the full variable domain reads KAGVTQTPRYLIKTRGQQVTLSCSPISGHRSVSWYQQTPGQGLQFLFEYFSETQRNKGNFPGRFSGRQFSNSRSEMNVSTLELGDSALYLCASSFTDRGLGKNIQYFGAGTRLSVL.

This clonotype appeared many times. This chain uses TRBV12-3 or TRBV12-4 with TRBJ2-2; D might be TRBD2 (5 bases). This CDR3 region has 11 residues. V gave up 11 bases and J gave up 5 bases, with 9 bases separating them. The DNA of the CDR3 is TGTGCCTCCCGGGAAACCGGGGAGCTGTTTTTT. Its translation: CASRETGELFF.

CDR3 in amino acids: CASSSTSGEYAWELFF. The DNA for the CDR3 is TGCGCCAGCAGCTCTACTTCCGGGGAATATGCATGGGAGCTGTTTTTT. The chain is built from TRBV5-1 and TRBJ2-2; tentative D call: TRBD2 (5 bases). Germline lookup yields CDR1 SGHRS and CDR2 YFSETQ. V dropped 3 bases and J dropped 9 bases, with 21 bases sitting between them. CDR3 length: 16 residues.

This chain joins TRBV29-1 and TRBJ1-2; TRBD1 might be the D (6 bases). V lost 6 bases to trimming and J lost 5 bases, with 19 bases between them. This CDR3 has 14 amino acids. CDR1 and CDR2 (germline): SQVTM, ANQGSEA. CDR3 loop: CSVLIKGTLYGYTF. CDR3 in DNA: TGCAGCGTCCTAATAAAGGGGACACTGTATGGCTACACCTTC.

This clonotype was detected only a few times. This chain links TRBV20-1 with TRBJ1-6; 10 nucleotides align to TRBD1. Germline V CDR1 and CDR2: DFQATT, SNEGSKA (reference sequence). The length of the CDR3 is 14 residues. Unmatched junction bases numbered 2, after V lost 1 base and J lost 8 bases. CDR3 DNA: TGCAGTGCTAGAGGGGGGACAGGGGATTCACCCCTCCACTTT. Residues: CSARGGTGDSPLHF.

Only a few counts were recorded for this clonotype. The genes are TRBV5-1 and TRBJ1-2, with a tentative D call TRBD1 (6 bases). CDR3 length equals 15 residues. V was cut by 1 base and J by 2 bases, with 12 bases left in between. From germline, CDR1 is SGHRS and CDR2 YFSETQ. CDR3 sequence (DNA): TGCGCCAGCAGCTTGTCGGACAGAGCCAACTATGGCTACACCTTC. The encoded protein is CASSLSDRANYGYTF.

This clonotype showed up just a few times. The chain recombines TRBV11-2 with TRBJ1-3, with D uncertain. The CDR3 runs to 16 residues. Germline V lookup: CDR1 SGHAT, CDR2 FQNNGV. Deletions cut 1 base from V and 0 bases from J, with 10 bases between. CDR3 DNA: TGTGCCAGCAGCTTAGCCGGTTGGAGCTCTGGAAACACCATATATTTT. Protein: CASSLAGWSSGNTIYF.

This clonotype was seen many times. CDR3 sequence reads: CASSMGQGSAEAFF. In nucleotides, the CDR3 is TGCGCCAGCAGCATGGGACAGGGGTCGGCTGAAGCTTTCTTT. V and J are TRBV5-1 and TRBJ1-1; 10 nucleotides agree with TRBD1. The CDR3 spans 14 residues. Looked up from germline, CDR1 is SGHRS and CDR2 is YFSETQ. V dropped 4 bases and J dropped 6; count of bases not matched to a gene: 6.